The 19 T cell receptor beta chains below all came from one sample that was sequenced in a study of cytomegalovirus exposure and HLA in healthy donors. Amplification used 60 Vbeta primers and 13 Jbeta primers. Method: immunoSEQ multiplex PCR; TCRdb's copy keeps in-frame clones and lacks some. The sample has about 85,000 clones, under 85% seen once. Specimen: PBMCs. These receptors all stem from a boy aged 5-17 years in good health and CMV-seronegative.

This rearrangement joins TRBV6-5 to TRBJ2-3; the D is unclear. V shed 4 bases and J shed 0 bases, with 11 bases lying between them. The CDR3 sequence is 15 residues long. Germline CDR1 MNHEY, CDR2 SVGAGI. CDR3 in DNA: TGTGCCAGCAGTTCTCTCCCTTTGAGCACAGATACGCAGTATTTT. Translating gives CASSSLPLSTDTQYF.

This clone was detected only a few times. The CDR3 coding sequence is TGTGCCAGCAGCTTGGGGACAGGGCGCTACTCTGGAAACACCATATATTTT. Protein sequence: CASSLGTGRYSGNTIYF. The V gene is TRBV11-2, the J gene TRBJ1-3; 9 nucleotides line up with TRBD1. Per the germline V gene, CDR1 is SGHAT and CDR2 is FQNNGV. This CDR3 comprises 17 residues. The J segment lost 0 bases and the V segment lost 3 bases, leaving 6 bases of the junction unmatched.

The chain recombines TRBV30 with TRBJ1-3; the D is unclear. Germline CDR1 is GTSNPN and CDR2 is SVGIG (reference sequence). V was shortened by 4 bases and J by 1 base, with 8 bases between the two germline ends. The CDR3 extends over 13 amino acids. The CDR3 coding sequence is TGTGCCTGGAATGGAGGTTCTGGAAACACCATATATTTT. This gives the protein CAWNGGSGNTIYF.

The chain is built from TRBV11-3 and TRBJ1-1; 9 bases fit TRBD1. J was trimmed by 8 bases and V by 5 bases; bases with no gene match: 9. This CDR3 has 14 residues. Germline lookup yields CDR1 SGHNT and CDR2 YENEEA. CDR3: CASSEGAGTGEAFF. The CDR3 DNA is TGTGCCAGCAGCGAAGGTGCCGGGACAGGGGAAGCTTTCTTT.

The chain recombines TRBV2 with TRBJ2-5; 7 positions agree with TRBD2. This CDR3 has 15 residues. Germline lookup yields CDR1 SNHLY and CDR2 FYNNEI. V was clipped by 0 bases and J by 2 bases; unmatched bases: 3. Here the CDR3 reads CASSEASGIQETQYF. CDR3 DNA: TGTGCCAGCAGTGAAGCCAGCGGGATACAAGAGACCCAGTACTTC. Drawing the rest from reference TRBV2 and TRBJ2-5, the complete variable domain is EPEVTQTPSHQVTQMGQEVILRCVPISNHLYFYWYRQILGQKVEFLVSFYNNEISEKSEIFDDQFSVERPDGSNFTLKIRSTKLEDSAMYFCASSEASGIQETQYFGPGTRLLVL.

This chain connects TRBV30 to TRBJ1-5, with 8 bases matching TRBD1. This CDR3 contains 13 residues. The germline V gene has CDR1 GTSNPN and CDR2 SVGIG (reference sequence). V gave up 5 bases and J gave up 9 bases; unmatched junction bases: 9. The CDR3: CAWGLQGEVPQHF. The CDR3, as DNA: TGTGCCTGGGGCTTACAGGGGGAAGTGCCCCAGCATTTT.

V is TRBV13 and J is TRBJ2-1; 10 nucleotides align to TRBD2. The ends lost 2 bases at V and 5 bases at J; junction bases unmatched: 6. The CDR3 consists of 16 residues. Germline-derived CDR1 and CDR2 are PRHDT and FYEKMQ (reference sequence). The CDR3 loop reads CASSLTGLAVNNEQFF. CDR3 bases: TGTGCCAGCAGCTTAACCGGACTAGCGGTAAACAATGAGCAGTTCTTC.

The genes are TRBV28 and TRBJ2-5; 7 bases are shared with TRBD2. The CDR3 has 15 residues. Germline CDR1 is MDHEN and CDR2 is SYDVKM. V lost 5 bases and J lost 0; bases outside the gene matches: 6. The CDR3: CASSHGGFNQETQYF. The CDR3 nucleotides read TGTGCCAGCAGTCACGGGGGGTTCAACCAAGAGACCCAGTACTTC.

This clone was counted once. J is TRBJ2-7 and V is TRBV7-9; D possibly corresponds to TRBD1 (5 bases). With 5 bases removed from V and 6 bases from J, the gap between germline ends came to 14 bases. The CDR3 length is 13 residues. Germline CDR1 is SEHNR and CDR2 is FQNEAQ (reference sequence). The CDR3 DNA reads TGTGCCAGCAGCCAGGGTGGACACTCCGAGCAGTACTTC. The encoded protein is CASSQGGHSEQYF.

This clone was counted a single time. V and J are TRBV7-2 and TRBJ2-7; 7 bases map to TRBD1. The germline CDR1 and CDR2 sequences are SGHTA and FQGNSA. The J segment lost 0 bases and the V segment lost 3 bases, leaving 11 bases of the junction unmatched. This CDR3 is 17 amino acids long. CDR3 in amino acids: CASSFHRGRPSSYEQYF. The CDR3 DNA reads as TGTGCCAGCAGCTTTCACAGGGGACGGCCAAGCTCCTACGAGCAGTACTTC.

The chain links TRBV30 to TRBJ1-5, with D unclear. From germline, CDR1 is GTSNPN and CDR2 SVGIG (reference sequence). V was pared by 2 bases and J by 3 bases, with 17 bases between. The CDR3 runs to 16 residues. CDR3 in amino acids: CAWSRGSGRSNQPQHF. The CDR3, as DNA: TGTGCCTGGAGTCGCGGGTCGGGGAGGTCCAATCAGCCCCAGCATTTT. The full variable domain, rest sourced from reference TRBV30 and TRBJ1-5, is SQTIHQWPATLVQPVGSPLSLECTVEGTSNPNLYWYRQAAGRGLQLLFYSVGIGQISSEVPQNLSASRPQDRQFILSSKKLLLSDSGFYLCAWSRGSGRSNQPQHFGDGTRLSIL.

This sequence joins TRBV2 and TRBJ2-1; 12 bases are a match to TRBD2. Germline V gene sequence: CDR1 SNHLY, CDR2 FYNNEI. The CDR3 totals 15 residues. The V and J ends lost 8 bases and 5 bases, in that order; junction bases with no gene match: 7. In DNA, the CDR3 is TGTGCCAGCCGAGGACTAGCGGGGTACGACAATGAGCAGTTCTTC. It yields the protein CASRGLAGYDNEQFF.

This clone was seen a single time. The V call is TRBV29-1, the J call TRBJ2-1; the match to TRBD2 covers 12 bases. Germline CDR1 SQVTM, CDR2 ANQGSEA. The trim removed 1 base at V and 8 bases at J, leaving 3 bases unmatched. The CDR3 is 14 residues long. The CDR3 sequence is CSVEGLAGDDEQFF. DNA for the CDR3: TGCAGCGTTGAAGGACTAGCGGGAGACGATGAGCAGTTCTTC.

This clone showed up just once. The chain combines TRBV7-2 with TRBJ1-1, with D tentatively TRBD1 (5 bases). V lost 5 bases and J 1 base, leaving 14 bases between the germline ends. CDR1 is SGHTA and CDR2 is FQGNSA in the germline V gene. This CDR3 is 15 amino acids long. CDR3 sequence (DNA): TGTGCCAGCAGCCCCCGAGCGGGGACGAACACTGAAGCTTTCTTT. The encoded protein is CASSPRAGTNTEAFF. Full variable domain (outside the CDR3, taken from reference TRBV7-2 and TRBJ1-1): GAGVSQSPSNKVTEKGKDVELRCDPISGHTALYWYRQSLGQGLEFLIYFQGNSAPDKSGLPSDRFSAERTGGSVSTLTIQRTQQEDSAVYLCASSPRAGTNTEAFFGQGTRLTVV.

This clone was counted a few times. In DNA, the CDR3 is TGTGCCAGCAGCATGACCCTGACAACTGGGGCCAACGTCCTGACTTTC. Protein: CASSMTLTTGANVLTF. The chain carries TRBV9 and TRBJ2-6; no reliable D call. The ends were cut back, 4 bases at V and 2 bases at J, with 13 bases in the middle. The CDR3 is 16 amino acids. Per the germline V gene, CDR1 is SGDLS and CDR2 is YYNGEE.

The chain links TRBV7-9 to TRBJ1-1; perhaps TRBD1 as D (6 bases). The CDR3 loop spans 17 amino acids. Trimming stripped 6 bases from V and 4 bases from J, with 24 bases between. Germline CDR1 SEHNR, CDR2 FQNEAQ (reference sequence). The CDR3 DNA reads as TGTGCCAGCAGGTACGGGACATTTTCCGCGGCGGGCACTGAAGCTTTCTTT. This codes for CASRYGTFSAAGTEAFF.

The rearrangement uses TRBV4-3 and TRBJ2-7; D uncertain. CDR3 size: 16 residues. V dropped 0 bases and J dropped 0 bases, with 12 bases sitting between them. The germline V gene encodes CDR1 LGHNA and CDR2 YSLEER. The chain's CDR3 is CASSQEFRASSYEQYF. In DNA form, the CDR3 reads TGCGCCAGCAGCCAAGAGTTTCGAGCGAGCTCCTACGAGCAGTACTTC.

This chain uses TRBV6-5 with TRBJ1-2, with TRBD1 identical over 9 bases. V lost 5 bases to trimming and J lost 4 bases; unmatched junction nucleotides: 8. Germline CDR1 reads MNHEY; CDR2 reads SVGAGI. The CDR3 is 15 amino acids. The CDR3 sequence: CASSPYRGQSYGYTF. The CDR3, as DNA: TGTGCCAGCAGTCCCTACAGGGGGCAAAGCTATGGCTACACCTTC.

The V gene is TRBV28, the J gene TRBJ2-2; D is unresolved. Germline lookup yields CDR1 MDHEN and CDR2 SYDVKM. This CDR3 is built from 15 residues. V lost 2 bases and J 2 bases, leaving 9 bases between the germline ends. The CDR3 reads CASSLDNRNTGELFF. In DNA form, the CDR3 reads TGTGCCAGCAGTTTAGACAACCGCAACACCGGGGAGCTGTTTTTT.